Shown below are 20 T cell receptor beta chains from a single sample sequenced in a study of blood T cell repertoires in COVID-19. Repertoires were generated with immunoSEQ multiplex PCR, while TCRdb's copy carries only in-frame clones and drops some. Among about 82,000 clones, roughly 80% were seen once, and the ten largest hold 12%. Specimen: peripheral blood. These receptors all come from a woman in her thirties or forties with active or convalescent COVID-19.

The chain uses TRBV12-2 and TRBJ2-7; whether TRBD1, the table's D call, matches the DNA was not checked. TRBV12-2 is a known pseudogene. CDR3 length equals 15 residues. CDR3 loop: CASRLAGTSAYEQYF. The CDR3 DNA reads TGTGCAAGTCGCTTAGCCGGGACAAGCGCCTACGAGCAGTACTTC.

This chain connects TRBV13 to TRBJ1-3; weak D call: TRBD1 (6 bases). The V end was cut by 4 bases, the J end by 2 bases, with 9 bases between. The CDR3 covers 14 residues. Germline CDR1 reads PRHDT; CDR2 reads FYEKMQ (reference sequence). The CDR3: CASSYRETGNTIYF. CDR3 nucleotide sequence: TGTGCCAGCAGCTACAGGGAAACTGGAAACACCATATATTTT.

This clone was picked up many times. The V and J genes are TRBV24-1 and TRBJ2-2, with 12 bases matching TRBD1. Trimming at V came to 3 bases and at J to 3 bases, leaving 13 bases not matched to a gene. Germline V lookup: CDR1 KGHDR, CDR2 SFDVKD. CDR3 length equals 20 residues. The CDR3 reads CATSDHPSGQGALYTGELFF. CDR3 coding DNA: TGTGCCACCAGTGATCACCCTTCGGGACAGGGGGCTCTATACACCGGGGAGCTGTTTTTT.

The genes are TRBV5-1 and TRBJ2-5; 8 bases map to TRBD2. V lost 4 bases and J lost 2; bases outside the gene matches: 7. The CDR3 has 15 amino acids. Germline V CDR1 and CDR2: SGHRS, YFSETQ. The CDR3 reads CASSVTSDAQETQYF. The CDR3, as DNA: TGCGCCAGCAGCGTGACTAGCGACGCTCAAGAGACCCAGTACTTC.

The chain employs TRBV4-3 and TRBJ1-1; a weak D match, TRBD1 (5 bases). With 0 bases removed from V and 6 bases from J, the gap between germline ends came to 23 bases. The CDR3 runs to 18 residues. The germline V gene has CDR1 LGHNA and CDR2 YSLEER. CDR3 DNA: TGCGCCAGCAGCCAAGATCTCGCTAGGGGAGGGTTCGGCGCTGAAGCTTTCTTT. This sequence encodes CASSQDLARGGFGAEAFF.

The CDR3 is CASSLDRAAEQYF. CDR3 in DNA: TGTGCCAGTAGCCTCGACAGGGCCGCCGAGCAGTACTTC. The chain employs TRBV19 and TRBJ2-7; 7 bases map to TRBD1. V was pared by 6 bases and J by 6 bases, with 8 bases of the junction left unmatched. Germline CDR1 and CDR2: LNHDA and SQIVND (reference sequence). This CDR3 has 13 residues.

This clone was seen more than once but under ten times. This sequence joins TRBV6-5 and TRBJ1-1, with 8 bases matching TRBD1. Germline trimming cut 2 bases from V and 2 bases from J; bases unmatched to any gene: 1. Germline V gene sequence: CDR1 MNHEY, CDR2 SVGAGI. This CDR3 region has 14 residues. The CDR3 protein is CASSYAGGNTEAFF. The CDR3 DNA reads TGTGCCAGCAGTTACGCAGGGGGCAACACTGAAGCTTTCTTT.

V and J are TRBV7-2 and TRBJ2-5; D gene uncertain. Germline V gene data show CDR1 as SGHTA and CDR2 as FQGNSA. The CDR3 covers 14 residues. Trimming removed 5 bases at V and 3 bases at J, with 13 bases between. CDR3 protein: CASSHGVSKETQYF. CDR3 in DNA: TGTGCCAGCAGCCACGGAGTAAGCAAAGAGACCCAGTACTTC.

The chain uses TRBV21-1 and TRBJ2-7; TRBD2 was called by the table and not checked on the DNA. TRBV21-1 is a pseudogene. The CDR3 spans 14 residues. Here the CDR3 reads CASTGLALTHEQYF. The CDR3 DNA reads TGTGCCAGCACCGGACTAGCACTTACGCACGAGCAGTACTTC.

This chain links TRBV7-2 with TRBJ1-1; a weak D match, TRBD1 (6 bases). Germline-derived CDR1 and CDR2 are SGHTA and FQGNSA. The CDR3 is 14 amino acids. The ends were cut back, 3 bases at V and 2 bases at J, with 10 bases in the middle. The CDR3 spells CASSFRTVNTEAFF. The DNA of the CDR3 is TGTGCCAGCAGCTTTAGGACAGTTAACACTGAAGCTTTCTTT.

V is TRBV5-4 and J is TRBJ2-3; possibly TRBD2 for D (5 bases). The length of the CDR3 is 14 residues. CDR1 is SGHNT, CDR2 YYREEE, per germline (reference sequence). V gave up 3 bases and J gave up 0 bases, with 8 bases separating them. Here the CDR3 DNA reads TGTGCCAGCAGCTCCCGGGAAAGCACAGATACGCAGTATTTT. It specifies CASSSRESTDTQYF. Combining the CDR3 with reference TRBV5-4 and TRBJ2-3 gives the whole variable domain ETGVTQSPTHLIKTRGQQVTLRCSSQSGHNTVSWYQQALGQGPQFIFQYYREEENGRGNFPPRFSGLQFPNYSSELNVNALELDDSALYLCASSSRESTDTQYFGPGTRLTVL.

The sample holds one count of this clone. The chain employs TRBV12-3 or TRBV12-4 and TRBJ2-1; 8 bases map to TRBD1. The CDR3 length is 11 residues. V trimming: 6 bases; J trimming: 10 bases; junction bases outside the gene matches: 2. This chain's CDR3 is CASRRDREQFF. The CDR3 region has the DNA TGTGCCAGCAGGCGGGACAGGGAGCAGTTCTTC.

The chain is built from TRBV7-2 and TRBJ2-5; weak D call: TRBD1 (6 bases). This CDR3 has 14 amino acids. V was trimmed by 8 bases and J by 4 bases, leaving 17 bases between them. Germline CDR1 reads SGHTA; CDR2 reads FQGNSA. The CDR3 reads CASARRQDRETQYF. CDR3 in DNA: TGTGCCAGCGCTAGAAGACAGGATCGAGAGACCCAGTACTTC.

The chain has TRBV28 and TRBJ1-4, with D hard to call. Germline loops: CDR1 MDHEN, CDR2 SYDVKM. CDR3 length: 16 amino acids. The V gene lost 1 base and the J gene lost 7 bases, with 16 bases spanning the gap. The CDR3 loop is CASSLYFQSEGEKLFF. DNA of the CDR3: TGTGCCAGCAGTTTATATTTTCAGTCGGAGGGTGAAAAACTGTTTTTT.

The chain employs TRBV18 and TRBJ1-1; D not resolved. Trimming left V 2 bases short and J 1 base short, with 11 bases between. Germline lookup yields CDR1 KGHSH and CDR2 LQKENI. The length of the CDR3 is 15 residues. Here the CDR3 DNA reads TGTGCCAGCTCACCAGAAGCGGCATGGAACACTGAAGCTTTCTTT. Protein: CASSPEAAWNTEAFF. The whole variable domain, filled in from reference TRBV18 and TRBJ1-1, reads NAGVMQNPRHLVRRRGQEARLRCSPMKGHSHVYWYRQLPEEGLKFMVYLQKENIIDESGMPKERFSAEFPKEGPSILRIQQVVRGDSAAYFCASSPEAAWNTEAFFGQGTRLTVV.

This CDR3 is CASTSLGIPIEQYF. In nucleotides, the CDR3 is TGTGCCAGCACTTCCCTCGGGATCCCTATCGAGCAGTACTTC. The chain employs TRBV27 and TRBJ2-7; D is possibly TRBD2 (5 bases). This CDR3 comprises 14 residues. V lost 7 bases to trimming and J lost 6 bases, with 19 bases between them. CDR1 and CDR2 (germline): MNHEY, SMNVEV (reference sequence).

This clone was observed once. The chain has TRBV4-1 and TRBJ2-3; the match to TRBD2 covers 10 bases. Germline V lookup: CDR1 MGHRA, CDR2 YSYEKL. The CDR3 loop spans 16 amino acids. V shed 0 bases and J 4 bases; nucleotides not matched to a gene: 4. The CDR3 loop is CASSQEALAGPDTQYF. CDR3 sequence (DNA): TGCGCCAGCAGCCAAGAAGCACTAGCGGGGCCAGATACGCAGTATTTT.

The chain carries TRBV27 and TRBJ2-1; 8 nucleotides align to TRBD2. This CDR3 region has 18 residues. The ends lost 3 bases at V and 5 bases at J; junction bases unmatched: 15. Germline lookup yields CDR1 MNHEY and CDR2 SMNVEV (reference sequence). This chain's CDR3 is CASSFTIRGGPSDNEQFF. CDR3 nucleotide sequence: TGTGCCAGCAGTTTCACAATCCGGGGGGGCCCATCGGACAATGAGCAGTTCTTC.

The J gene is TRBJ2-7, the V gene TRBV5-5, with D possibly being TRBD1 (6 bases). The germline V gene has CDR1 SGHKS and CDR2 YYEKEE (reference sequence). There are 14 residues in the CDR3. The V end was cut by 6 bases, the J end by 3 bases, with 16 bases between. CDR3 sequence: CASNSKEGDYEQYF. The CDR3 DNA sequence: TGTGCCAGCAACTCGAAAGAGGGGGACTACGAGCAGTACTTC.

The rearrangement uses TRBV28 and TRBJ2-3; D unresolved. This CDR3 contains 14 residues. V was trimmed by 2 bases and J by 4 bases, leaving 10 bases between them. CDR1 is MDHEN and CDR2 is SYDVKM in the germline V gene. DNA for the CDR3: TGTGCCAGCAGTTTAGCAACAGAAGCAGATACGCAGTATTTT. It translates to CASSLATEADTQYF.